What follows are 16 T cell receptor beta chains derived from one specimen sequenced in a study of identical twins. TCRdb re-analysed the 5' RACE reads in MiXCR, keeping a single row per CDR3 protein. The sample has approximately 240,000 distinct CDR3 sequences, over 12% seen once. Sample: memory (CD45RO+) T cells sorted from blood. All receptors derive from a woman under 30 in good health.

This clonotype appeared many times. The CDR3 loop is CASSVIPGQEQYF. The CDR3 DNA follows: TGTGCCAGCAGCGTAATCCCTGGACAGGAGCAGTACTTC. The chain couples TRBV9 to TRBJ2-7, with D possibly matching TRBD1 (6 bases). The CDR3 is 13 residues long. V lost 1 base to trimming and J lost 7 bases, with 12 bases between them. Germline assignment: CDR1 SGDLS and CDR2 YYNGEE.

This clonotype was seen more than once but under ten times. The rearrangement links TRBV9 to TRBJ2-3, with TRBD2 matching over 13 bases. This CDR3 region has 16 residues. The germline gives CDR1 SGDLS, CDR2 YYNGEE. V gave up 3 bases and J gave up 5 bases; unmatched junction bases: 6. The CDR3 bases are TGTGCCAGCAGCGGAGGACTAGCGGGGGTGGGAGATACGCAGTATTTT. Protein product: CASSGGLAGVGDTQYF.

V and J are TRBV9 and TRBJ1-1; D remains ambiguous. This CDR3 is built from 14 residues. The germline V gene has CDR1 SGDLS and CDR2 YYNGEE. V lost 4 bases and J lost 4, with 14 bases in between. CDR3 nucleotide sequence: TGTGCCAGCAGCATAACCCCCAGAGGCACTGAAGCTTTCTTT. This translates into CASSITPRGTEAFF.

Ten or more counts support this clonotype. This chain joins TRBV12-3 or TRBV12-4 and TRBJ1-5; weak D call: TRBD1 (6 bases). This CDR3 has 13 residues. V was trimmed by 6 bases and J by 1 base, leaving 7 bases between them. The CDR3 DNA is TGTGCCAGCAGCGGACAGAGCAATCAGCCCCAGCATTTT. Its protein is CASSGQSNQPQHF.

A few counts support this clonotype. In nucleotides, the CDR3 is TGTGCCAGCAGCGGGGGACTAGCGGGAGCTAACGAGCAGTACTTC. Its translation: CASSGGLAGANEQYF. The chain has TRBV25-1 and TRBJ2-7; 14 bases align to TRBD2. Trimming cost V 6 bases and J 5 bases; bases outside gene matches: 6. The CDR3 length is 15 residues. CDR1 is MGHDK, CDR2 SYGVNS, per germline.

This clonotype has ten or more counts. In DNA form, the CDR3 reads TGTGCCAGCAGCCTACAACCGACAGACTCGAACACTGAAGCTTTCTTT. Its protein is CASSLQPTDSNTEAFF. V usage is TRBV7-6 and J usage is TRBJ1-1; tentatively, D is TRBD1 (5 bases). Deletions cut 5 bases from V and 1 base from J, with 17 bases between. Germline V lookup: CDR1 SGHVS, CDR2 FNYEAQ. This CDR3 is built from 16 residues.

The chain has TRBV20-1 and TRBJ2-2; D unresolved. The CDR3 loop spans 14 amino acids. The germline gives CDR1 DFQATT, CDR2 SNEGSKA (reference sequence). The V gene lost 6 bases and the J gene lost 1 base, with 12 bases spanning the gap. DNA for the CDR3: TGCAGTGCCGCTAAGACGTTGAACACCGGGGAGCTGTTTTTT. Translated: CSAAKTLNTGELFF.

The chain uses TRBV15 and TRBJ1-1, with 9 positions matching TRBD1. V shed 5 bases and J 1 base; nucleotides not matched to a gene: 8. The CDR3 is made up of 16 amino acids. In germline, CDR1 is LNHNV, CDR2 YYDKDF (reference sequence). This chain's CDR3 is CATSPRAGQGNTEAFF. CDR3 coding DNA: TGTGCCACCAGCCCAAGGGCGGGACAGGGGAACACTGAAGCTTTCTTT.

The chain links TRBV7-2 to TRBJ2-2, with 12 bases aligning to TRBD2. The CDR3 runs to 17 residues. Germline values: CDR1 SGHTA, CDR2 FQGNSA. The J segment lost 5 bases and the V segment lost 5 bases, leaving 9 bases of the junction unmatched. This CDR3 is CASSRGLAGGGTGELFF. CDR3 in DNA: TGTGCCAGCAGCCGGGGACTAGCGGGCGGTGGGACCGGGGAGCTGTTTTTT.

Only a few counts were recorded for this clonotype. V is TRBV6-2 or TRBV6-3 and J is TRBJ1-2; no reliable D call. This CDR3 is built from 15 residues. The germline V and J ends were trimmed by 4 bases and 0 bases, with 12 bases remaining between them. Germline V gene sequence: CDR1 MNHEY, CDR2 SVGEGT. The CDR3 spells CASSWRSRANYGYTF. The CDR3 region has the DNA TGTGCCAGCAGTTGGCGGTCCCGAGCTAACTATGGCTACACCTTC.

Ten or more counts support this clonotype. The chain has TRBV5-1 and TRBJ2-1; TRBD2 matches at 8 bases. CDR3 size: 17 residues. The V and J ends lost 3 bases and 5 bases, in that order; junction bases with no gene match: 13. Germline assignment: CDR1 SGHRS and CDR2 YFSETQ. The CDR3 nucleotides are TGCGCCAGCAGCTCCCACCGGGGACTAGGTTCCCACAATGAGCAGTTCTTC. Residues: CASSSHRGLGSHNEQFF.

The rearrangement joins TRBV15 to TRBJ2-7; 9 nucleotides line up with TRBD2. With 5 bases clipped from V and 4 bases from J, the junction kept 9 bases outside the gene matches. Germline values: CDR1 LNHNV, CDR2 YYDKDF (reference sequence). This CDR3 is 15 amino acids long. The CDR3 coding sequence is TGTGCCACCAGCGAGAGACTAGCGGCCCTTTACGAGCAGTACTTC. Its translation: CATSERLAALYEQYF.

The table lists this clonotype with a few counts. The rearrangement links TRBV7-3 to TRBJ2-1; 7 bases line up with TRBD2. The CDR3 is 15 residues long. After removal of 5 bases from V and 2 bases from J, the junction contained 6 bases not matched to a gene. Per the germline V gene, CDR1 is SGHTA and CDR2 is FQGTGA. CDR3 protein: CASSPRDYPYNEQFF. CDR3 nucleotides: TGTGCCAGCAGCCCCCGGGACTACCCCTACAATGAGCAGTTCTTC. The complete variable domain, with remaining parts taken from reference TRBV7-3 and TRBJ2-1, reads GAGVSQTPSNKVTEKGKYVELRCDPISGHTALYWYRQSLGQGPEFLIYFQGTGAADDSGLPNDRFFAVRPEGSVSTLKIQRTERGDSAVYLCASSPRDYPYNEQFFGPGTRLTVL.

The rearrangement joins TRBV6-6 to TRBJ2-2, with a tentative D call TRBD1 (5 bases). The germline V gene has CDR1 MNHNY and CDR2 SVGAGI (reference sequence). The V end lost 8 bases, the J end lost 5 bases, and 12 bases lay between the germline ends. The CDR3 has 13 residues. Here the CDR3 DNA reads TGTGCCAGCCGAAGGGGTGAAACCGGGGAGCTGTTTTTT. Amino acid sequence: CASRRGETGELFF.

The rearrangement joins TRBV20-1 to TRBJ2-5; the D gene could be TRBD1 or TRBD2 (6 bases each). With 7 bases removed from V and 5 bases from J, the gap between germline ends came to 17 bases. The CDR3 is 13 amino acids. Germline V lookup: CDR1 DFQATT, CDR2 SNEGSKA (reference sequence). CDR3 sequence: CSVSLGGTETQYF. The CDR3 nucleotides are TGCAGTGTATCGTTGGGGGGCACCGAGACCCAGTACTTC.

The CDR3 spells CSARQGVNSYEQYF. The CDR3 DNA reads as TGCAGTGCTAGACAAGGAGTCAATTCCTACGAGCAGTACTTC. The gene calls are TRBV20-1 and TRBJ2-7; unclear D gene. Per germline, CDR1 DFQATT and CDR2 SNEGSKA (reference sequence). V lost 2 bases and J 1 base, leaving 12 bases between the germline ends. The CDR3 is 14 amino acids.